This TCR beta chain emerged from a study of tissue T cells after allogeneic stem cell transplantation. Whole-study findings and limits: Shared clones across patients were few; motif clustering revealed tissue-specific shared signatures. Blood and spleen captured only part of the tissue TCR repertoire.

This research-autopsy study prospectively enrolled adult allogeneic hematopoietic cell transplant recipients with steroid-refractory graft-versus-host disease. V lost 2 bases and J 8 bases, leaving 7 bases between the germline ends. This CDR3 is 12 amino acids long. A word on this clone: Its antigen is still unknown.

CDR3 sequences, V/J genes, frequencies and template counts came from survey-depth TCRbeta sequencing. Method: immunoSEQ multiplex PCR; TCRdb's copy keeps in-frame clones and lacks some. The table shows 450 to 500 clones, with just over 45% occurring only once. This sequence joins TRBV12-3 or TRBV12-4 and TRBJ2-1; D uncertain. The sample here was skin, taken at autopsy. The TCR comes from a female patient between 40 and 75 years old with steroid-refractory graft-versus-host disease after an allogeneic stem cell transplant. Some T cells may trace back to the graft donor. The CDR3 loop reads CASSLSGDEQFF. The DNA of the CDR3 is TGTGCCAGCAGTTTAAGTGGTGATGAGCAGTTCTTC.